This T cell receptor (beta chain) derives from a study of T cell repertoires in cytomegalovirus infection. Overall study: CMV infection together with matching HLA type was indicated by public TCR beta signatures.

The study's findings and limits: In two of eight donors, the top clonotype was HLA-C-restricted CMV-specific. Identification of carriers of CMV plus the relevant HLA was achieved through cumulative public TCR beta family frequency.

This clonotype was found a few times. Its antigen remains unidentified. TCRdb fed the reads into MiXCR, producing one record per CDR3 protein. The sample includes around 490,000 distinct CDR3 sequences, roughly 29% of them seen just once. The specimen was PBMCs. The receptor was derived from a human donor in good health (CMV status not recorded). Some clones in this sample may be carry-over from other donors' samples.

CDR3 coding DNA: TGTGCCAGCAGTTTTTCCCCGGGACAGGGAAACACCGGGGAGCTGTTTTTT. It is translated as CASSFSPGQGNTGELFF. The V call is TRBV28, the J call TRBJ2-2; 9 nucleotides agree with TRBD1. The CDR3 sequence is 17 residues long. V shed 3 bases and J 2 bases; nucleotides not matched to a gene: 7. Germline values: CDR1 MDHEN, CDR2 SYDVKM. The full variable domain, in which reference TRBV28 and TRBJ2-2 provide the parts outside the CDR3, is DVKVTQSSRYLVKRTGEKVFLECVQDMDHENMFWYRQDPGLGLRLIYFSYDVKMKEKGDIPEGYSVSREKKERFSLILESASTNQTSMYLCASSFSPGQGNTGELFFGEGSRLTVL.